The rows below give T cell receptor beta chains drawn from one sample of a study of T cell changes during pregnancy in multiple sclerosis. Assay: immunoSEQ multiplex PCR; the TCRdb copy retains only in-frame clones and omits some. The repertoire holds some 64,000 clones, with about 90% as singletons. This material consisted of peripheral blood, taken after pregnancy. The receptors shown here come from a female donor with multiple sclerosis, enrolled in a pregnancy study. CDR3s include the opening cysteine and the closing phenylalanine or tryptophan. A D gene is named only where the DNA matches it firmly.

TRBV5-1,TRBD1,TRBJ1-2,CASGEQGSDGYTF
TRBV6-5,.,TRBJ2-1,CASSYSRREPYNEQFF
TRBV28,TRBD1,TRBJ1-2,CASSRTGSNYGYTF
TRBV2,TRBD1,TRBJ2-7,CASSPDRTSSYEQYF
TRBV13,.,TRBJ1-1,CASSLGRVPPPETEAFF
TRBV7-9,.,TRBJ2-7,CASSLAGVYEQYF
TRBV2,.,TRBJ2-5,CASSGQATQYF
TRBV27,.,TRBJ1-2,CASSWGGKNYGYTF
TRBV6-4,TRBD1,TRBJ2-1,CATGDSQYNEQFF
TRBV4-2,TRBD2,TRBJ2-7,CASSPTGTSGSEQYF